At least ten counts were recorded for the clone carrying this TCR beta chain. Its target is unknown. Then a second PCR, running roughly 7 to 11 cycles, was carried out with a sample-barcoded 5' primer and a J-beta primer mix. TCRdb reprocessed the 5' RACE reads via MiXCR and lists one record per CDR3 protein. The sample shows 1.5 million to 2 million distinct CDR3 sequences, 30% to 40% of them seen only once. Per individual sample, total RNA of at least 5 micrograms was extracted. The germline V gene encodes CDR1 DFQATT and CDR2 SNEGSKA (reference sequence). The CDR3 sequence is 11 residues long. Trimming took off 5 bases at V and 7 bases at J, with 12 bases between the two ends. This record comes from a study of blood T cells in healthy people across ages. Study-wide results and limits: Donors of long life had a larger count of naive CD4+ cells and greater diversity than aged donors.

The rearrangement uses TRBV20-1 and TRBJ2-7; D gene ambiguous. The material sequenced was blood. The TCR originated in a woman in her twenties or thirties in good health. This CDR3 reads CSAPGPAEQYF. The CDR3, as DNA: TGCAGTGCTCCTGGGCCAGCAGAGCAGTACTTC.